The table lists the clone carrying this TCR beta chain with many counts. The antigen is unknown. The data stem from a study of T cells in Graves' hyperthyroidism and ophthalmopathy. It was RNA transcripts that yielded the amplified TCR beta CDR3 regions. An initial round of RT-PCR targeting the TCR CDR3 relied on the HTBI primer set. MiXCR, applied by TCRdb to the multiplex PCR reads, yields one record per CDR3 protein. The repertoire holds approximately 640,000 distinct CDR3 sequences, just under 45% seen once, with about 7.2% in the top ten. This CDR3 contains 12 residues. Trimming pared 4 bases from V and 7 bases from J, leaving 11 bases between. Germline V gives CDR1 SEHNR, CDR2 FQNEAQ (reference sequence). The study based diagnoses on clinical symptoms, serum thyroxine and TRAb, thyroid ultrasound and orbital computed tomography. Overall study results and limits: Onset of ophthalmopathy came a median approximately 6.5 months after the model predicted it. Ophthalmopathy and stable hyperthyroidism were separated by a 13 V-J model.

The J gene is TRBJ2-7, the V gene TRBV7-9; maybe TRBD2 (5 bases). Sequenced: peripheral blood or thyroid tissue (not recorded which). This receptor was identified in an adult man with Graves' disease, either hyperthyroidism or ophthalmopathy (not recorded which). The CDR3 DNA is TGTGCCAGCAGCTCCGAAACGGGGGAGCAGTACTTC. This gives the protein CASSSETGEQYF.